This T cell receptor beta chain was found in a study of blood T cell repertoires in COVID-19. Across the whole study: T cells, B-cell-depleted T cells, or PBMCs provided the cDNA or gDNA that served as material.

Participants' own reports of clinical history determined their cohort assignment. Recovered Cohort 3 donors showed two negative PCRs, clearance, or symptom resolution. Looked up from germline, CDR1 is SGHVS and CDR2 is FNYEAQ. The CDR3 sequence is 15 residues long. With 5 bases removed from V and 0 bases from J, the gap between germline ends came to 11 bases. Methods used by the authors: Estimated nucleated cell counts came from reference gene primer amplification. The method was immunoSEQ multiplex PCR; TCRdb's version includes in-frame clones alone and lacks a portion of them. That table furnishes V, J and clone size, whereas the DNA furnished D and trimming. The sample contains approximately 350,000 clones, 75% to 90% of which appear only once.

Sequenced sample: PBMCs or T cells enriched from blood (not recorded which). The V and J genes are TRBV7-6 and TRBJ1-3; the D gene is possibly TRBD1 (5 bases). This clonotype was sampled from a man between 18 and 29 years old who had recovered from COVID-19. CDR3 protein: CASSPRVSSGNTIYF. DNA for the CDR3: TGTGCCAGCAGCCCCAGGGTCAGCTCTGGAAACACCATATATTTT.